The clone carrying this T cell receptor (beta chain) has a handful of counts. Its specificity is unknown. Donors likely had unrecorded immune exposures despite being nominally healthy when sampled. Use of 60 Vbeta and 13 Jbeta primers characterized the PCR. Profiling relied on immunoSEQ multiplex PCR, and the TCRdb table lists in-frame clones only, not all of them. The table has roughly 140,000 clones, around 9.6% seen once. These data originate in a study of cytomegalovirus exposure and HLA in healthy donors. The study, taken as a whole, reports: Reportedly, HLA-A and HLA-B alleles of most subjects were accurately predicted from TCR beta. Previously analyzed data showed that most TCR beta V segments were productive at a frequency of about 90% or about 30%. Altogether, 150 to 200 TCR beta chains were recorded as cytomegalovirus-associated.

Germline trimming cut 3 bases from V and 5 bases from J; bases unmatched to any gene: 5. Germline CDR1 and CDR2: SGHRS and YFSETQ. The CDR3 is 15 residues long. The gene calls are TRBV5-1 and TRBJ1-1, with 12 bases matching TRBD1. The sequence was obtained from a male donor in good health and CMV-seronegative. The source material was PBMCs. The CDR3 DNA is TGCGCCAGCAGCTCGGGACAGGGGGCCGGGACTGAAGCTTTCTTT. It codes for CASSSGQGAGTEAFF.